This TCR beta chain emerged from a study of cytomegalovirus exposure and HLA in healthy donors. The V gene lost 4 bases and the J gene lost 3 bases, with 12 bases spanning the gap. CDR1 and CDR2 (germline): LGHNT, FRNRAP. CDR3 size: 14 residues. In the PCR, 60 Vbeta and 13 Jbeta primers were used. The protocol was immunoSEQ multiplex PCR, while the TCRdb copy is restricted to in-frame clones and leaves out a portion. This sample yields 55,000 to 65,000 clones, of which 85% are seen a single time; 9.5% to 12% belongs to the top ten. The sequence came from a female donor in good health and CMV-seronegative. V usage is TRBV12-5 and J usage is TRBJ1-1; no definite D call. The sequenced sample was PBMCs. Here the CDR3 DNA reads TGTGCTAGTGGTTCCTTTCGGGGTTACACTGAAGCTTTCTTT. Its translation: CASGSFRGYTEAFF.